The table lists the clone carrying this TCR beta chain with many counts. This sample is drawn from a study of T-cell reconstitution after alpha-beta-depleted transplantation in children. It was with unique molecular identifiers that the TCRbeta library was prepared. TCRdb re-called the PCR reads through MiXCR, storing one row per CDR3 protein. The sample has roughly 100,000 distinct CDR3 sequences, 7% to 10% seen once. Germline V gene sequence: CDR1 DFQATT, CDR2 SNEGSKA (reference sequence). This CDR3 contains 16 residues. V was pared by 6 bases and J by 2 bases, with 21 bases between. Material: PBMCs from the stem cell graft donor, obtained from the stem cell graft. The chain links TRBV20-1 to TRBJ2-3; D not resolved. The source is a human donor who donated a stem cell graft to a child with congenital amegakaryocytic thrombocytopenia. CDR3 bases: TGCAGTGCAAGGCACGGTCTGCTTCACTCCACAGATACGCAGTATTTT. The encoded protein is CSARHGLLHSTDTQYF.